This TCR beta chain was observed in a study of T cell responses to AZD1222 COVID-19 vaccine. Note on this clone: What it binds is not known.

Findings and limits, study-wide: The study found Spike-specific TCR breadth and depth rose after two AZD1222 doses.

Generated by immunoSEQ multiplex PCR, the TCRdb table keeps only in-frame clones and is missing some. The profile shows tens of thousands of clones, around 82% of them singletons. Germline CDR1 and CDR2: SQVTM and ANQGSEA. The V end lost 6 bases, the J end lost 2 bases, and 12 bases lay between the germline ends. This CDR3 spans 13 amino acids. The specimen comprised peripheral blood, sampled on day 0 of AZD1222 vaccination. This receptor was obtained from an adult in good health. V and J are TRBV29-1 and TRBJ2-3; perhaps D is TRBD1 or TRBD2 (6 bases each). This CDR3 reads CSVRRDTTDTQYF. The DNA of the CDR3 is TGCAGCGTGCGGCGGGACACCACAGATACGCAGTATTTT.